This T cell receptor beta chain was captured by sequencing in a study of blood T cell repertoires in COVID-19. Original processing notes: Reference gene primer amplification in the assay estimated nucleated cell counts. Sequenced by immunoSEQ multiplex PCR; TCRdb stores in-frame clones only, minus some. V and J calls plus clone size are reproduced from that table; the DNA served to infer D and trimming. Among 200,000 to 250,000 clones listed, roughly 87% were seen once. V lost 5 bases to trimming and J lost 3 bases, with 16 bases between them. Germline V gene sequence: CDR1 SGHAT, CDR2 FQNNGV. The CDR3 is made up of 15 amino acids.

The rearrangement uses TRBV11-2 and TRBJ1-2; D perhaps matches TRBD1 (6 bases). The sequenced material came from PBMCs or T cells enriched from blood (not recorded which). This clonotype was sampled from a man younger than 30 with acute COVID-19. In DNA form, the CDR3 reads TGTGCCAGCAGCGGAAGGGACACCCCTTACTATGGCTACACCTTC. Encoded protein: CASSGRDTPYYGYTF.